The present T cell receptor beta chain was sequenced within a study of blood T cell repertoires in COVID-19. Germline lookup yields CDR1 SGHAT and CDR2 FQNNGV. The CDR3 is 16 amino acids. Trimming at V came to 5 bases and at J to 4 bases, leaving 7 bases not matched to a gene. Profiling relied on immunoSEQ multiplex PCR, and the TCRdb table lists in-frame clones only, not all of them. The top ten clones hold less than 5.5% of a sample with fewer than 300,000 clones, roughly 80% of them seen once. Cohort allocation depended upon clinical history that participants reported. Sample: PBMCs or T cells enriched from blood (not recorded which). This sequence originates from a man in his forties or fifties who had been exposed to COVID-19. This rearrangement joins TRBV11-2 to TRBJ2-3; 12 nucleotides match TRBD1. CDR3 amino acids: CASSPGTGGYADTQYF. The CDR3 DNA follows: TGTGCCAGCAGCCCGGGGACAGGGGGCTACGCAGATACGCAGTATTTT.